The 2 T cell receptor beta chains in this list originate from one sample, sequenced in a study of cytomegalovirus exposure and HLA in healthy donors. PCR was performed using 60 Vbeta and 13 Jbeta primers. Generated by immunoSEQ multiplex PCR, the TCRdb table keeps only in-frame clones and is missing some. The repertoire holds 40,000 or so clones, with approximately 91% as singletons. The specimen was PBMCs. These receptors all come from a woman aged 18-29 years in good health and CMV-seronegative.

The chain is built from TRBV7-2 and TRBJ2-1; 8 bases fit TRBD1. Germline CDR1 and CDR2: SGHTA and FQGNSA. The trim removed 1 base at V and 7 bases at J, leaving 6 bases unmatched. The CDR3 covers 15 residues. Written as DNA, the CDR3 is TGTGCCAGCAGCTTAGGCCAGGGGGCGAGGAATGAGCAGTTCTTC. This translates into CASSLGQGARNEQFF.

V is TRBV28 and J is TRBJ1-1; D not certain. V dropped 6 bases and J dropped 0 bases, with 5 bases sitting between them. This CDR3 has 12 residues. Germline values: CDR1 MDHEN, CDR2 SYDVKM. Written as DNA, the CDR3 is TGTGCCAGCAGAGAGGTGAACACTGAAGCTTTCTTT. This encodes CASREVNTEAFF.